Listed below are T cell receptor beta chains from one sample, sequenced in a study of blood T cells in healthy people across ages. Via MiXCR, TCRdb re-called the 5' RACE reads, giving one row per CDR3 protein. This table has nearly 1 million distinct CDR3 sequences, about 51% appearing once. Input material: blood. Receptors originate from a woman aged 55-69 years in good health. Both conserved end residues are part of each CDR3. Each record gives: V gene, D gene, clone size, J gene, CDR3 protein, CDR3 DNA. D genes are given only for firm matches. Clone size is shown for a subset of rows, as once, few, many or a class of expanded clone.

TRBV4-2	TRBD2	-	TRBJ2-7	CASSQEFQGLAGHYEQYF	TGTGCCAGCAGCCAAGAGTTCCAGGGACTAGCGGGACACTACGAGCAGTACTTC
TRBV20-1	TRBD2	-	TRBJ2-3	CNHSGRAADTQYF	TGCAATCATAGCGGGAGGGCCGCTGATACGCAGTATTTT
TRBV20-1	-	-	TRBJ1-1	CSARATYNNRAFF	TGCAGTGCTAGAGCCACTTACAACAATCGAGCTTTCTTT
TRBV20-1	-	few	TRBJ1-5	CSAQRGTSNQPQHF	TGTAGTGCTCAGCGGGGGACTAGCAATCAGCCCCAGCATTTT
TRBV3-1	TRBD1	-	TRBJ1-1	CASSRTGGANTEAFF	TGTGCCAGCAGCCGGACAGGGGGGGCGAACACTGAAGCTTTCTTT
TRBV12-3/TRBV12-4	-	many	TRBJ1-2	CASSFGVNYGYTF	TGTGCCAGCAGCTTCGGGGTTAACTATGGCTACACCTTC
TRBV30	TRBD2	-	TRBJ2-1	CAHTSGAYNEQFF	TGTGCCCACACGAGCGGGGCATACAATGAGCAGTTCTTC
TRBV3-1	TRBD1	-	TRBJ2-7	CASSQQPRDSLSYEQYF	TGTGCCAGCAGCCAACAACCCCGGGACAGCCTTTCCTACGAGCAGTACTTC
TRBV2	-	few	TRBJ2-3	CASSYLLPTDTQYF	TGTGCCAGCAGTTATCTGTTACCAACAGATACGCAGTATTTT
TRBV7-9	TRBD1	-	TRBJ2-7	CASSLVVGGYYEQYF	TGTGCCAGCAGCTTAGTTGTAGGGGGCTACTACGAGCAGTACTTC
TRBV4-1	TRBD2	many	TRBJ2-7	CASSPLAGASYEQYF	TGCGCCAGCAGCCCACTAGCGGGAGCTTCCTACGAGCAGTACTTC
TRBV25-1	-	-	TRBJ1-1	CASSVYSRGWDTEAFF	TGTGCCAGCAGTGTCTATTCAAGGGGCTGGGACACTGAAGCTTTCTTT
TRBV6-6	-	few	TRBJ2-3	CASTDQDTQYF	TGTGCCAGCACCGACCAAGATACGCAGTATTTT
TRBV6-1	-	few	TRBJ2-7	CASSDSTGIDYEQYF	TGTGCCAGCAGTGATAGCACGGGGATTGACTACGAGCAGTACTTC
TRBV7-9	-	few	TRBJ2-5	CASSVGVQETQYF	TGTGCCAGCAGCGTCGGGGTCCAAGAGACCCAGTACTTC
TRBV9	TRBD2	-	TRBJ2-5	CASSVLAGDKTQYF	TGTGCCAGCAGCGTACTAGCGGGAGACAAGACCCAGTACTTC
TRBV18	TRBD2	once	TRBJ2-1	CASSRELADSYNEQFF	TGTGCCAGCTCACGAGAACTAGCGGACTCCTACAATGAGCAGTTCTTC
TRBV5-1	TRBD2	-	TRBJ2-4	CASSILAGAKNIQYF	TGCGCCAGCAGTATCCTAGCGGGAGCCAAAAACATTCAGTACTTC
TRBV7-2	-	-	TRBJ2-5	CASSHISSYNEQYF	TGTGCCAGCAGCCATATTAGCTCCTACAATGAGCAGTACTTC
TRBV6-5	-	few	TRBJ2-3	CASTRTGSSTQYF	TGTGCCAGCACCCGAACAGGTTCCTCTACGCAGTATTTT